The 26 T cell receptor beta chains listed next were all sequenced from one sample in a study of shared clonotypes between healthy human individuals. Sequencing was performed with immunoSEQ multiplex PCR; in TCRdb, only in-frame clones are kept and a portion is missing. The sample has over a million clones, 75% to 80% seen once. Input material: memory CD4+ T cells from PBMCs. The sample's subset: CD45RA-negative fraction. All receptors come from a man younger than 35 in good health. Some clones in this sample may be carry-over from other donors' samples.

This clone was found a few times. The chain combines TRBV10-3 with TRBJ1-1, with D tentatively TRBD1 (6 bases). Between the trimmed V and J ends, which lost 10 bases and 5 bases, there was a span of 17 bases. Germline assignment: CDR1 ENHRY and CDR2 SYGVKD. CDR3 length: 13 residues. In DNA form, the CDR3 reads TGTGCCACCTGGGGGGGCGATGGAACTGAAGCTTTCTTT. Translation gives CATWGGDGTEAFF.

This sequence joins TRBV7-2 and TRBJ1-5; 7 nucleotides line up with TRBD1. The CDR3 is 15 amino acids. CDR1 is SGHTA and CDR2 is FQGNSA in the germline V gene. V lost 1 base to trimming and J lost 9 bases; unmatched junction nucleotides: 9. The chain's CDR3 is CASSLDRGVYPPQHF. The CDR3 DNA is TGTGCCAGCAGCTTAGACAGGGGCGTTTATCCGCCCCAGCATTTT.

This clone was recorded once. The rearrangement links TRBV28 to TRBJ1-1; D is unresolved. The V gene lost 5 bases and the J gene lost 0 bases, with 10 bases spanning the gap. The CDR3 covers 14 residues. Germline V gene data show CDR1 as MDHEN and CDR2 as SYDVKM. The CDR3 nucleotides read TGTGCCAGCAGTCCCCGGGCCTTGAACACTGAAGCTTTCTTT. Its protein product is CASSPRALNTEAFF. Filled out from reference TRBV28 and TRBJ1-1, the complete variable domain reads DVKVTQSSRYLVKRTGEKVFLECVQDMDHENMFWYRQDPGLGLRLIYFSYDVKMKEKGDIPEGYSVSREKKERFSLILESASTNQTSMYLCASSPRALNTEAFFGQGTRLTVV.

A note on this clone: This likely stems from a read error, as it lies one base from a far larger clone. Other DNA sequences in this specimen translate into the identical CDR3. CDR3 loop: CATSRNAPRINQPQHF. In DNA, the CDR3 is TGTGCCACCAGCAGAAACGCCCCACGGATCAATCAGCCACAGCATTTT. V usage is TRBV15 and J usage is TRBJ1-5; D not certain. CDR1 and CDR2 (germline): LNHNV, YYDKDF (reference sequence). The CDR3 has 16 residues. Filled out from reference TRBV15 and TRBJ1-5, the complete variable domain reads DAMVIQNPRYQVTQFGKPVTLSCSQTLNHNVMYWYQQKSSQAPKLLFHYYDKDFNNEADTPDNFQSRRPNTSFCFLDIRSPGLGDTAMYLCATSRNAPRINQPQHFGDGTRLSIL.

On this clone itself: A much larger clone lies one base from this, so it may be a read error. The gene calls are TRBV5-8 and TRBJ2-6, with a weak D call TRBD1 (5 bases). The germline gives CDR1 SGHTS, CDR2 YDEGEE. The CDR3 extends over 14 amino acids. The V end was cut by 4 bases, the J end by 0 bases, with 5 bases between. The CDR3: CASSDSSGANVLTF. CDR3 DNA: TGTGCCAGCAGCGACAGCTCTGGGGCCAACGTCCTGACTTTC.

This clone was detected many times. CDR3 DNA: TGTGCCACCAGCAGAGCACGGGACAGGCCAAGTGAGCAGTTCTTC. Protein sequence: CATSRARDRPSEQFF. This chain joins TRBV15 and TRBJ2-1; 8 nucleotides agree with TRBD1. Trimming cost V 1 base and J 9 bases; bases outside gene matches: 8. The CDR3 length is 15 residues. Germline CDR1 LNHNV, CDR2 YYDKDF (reference sequence).

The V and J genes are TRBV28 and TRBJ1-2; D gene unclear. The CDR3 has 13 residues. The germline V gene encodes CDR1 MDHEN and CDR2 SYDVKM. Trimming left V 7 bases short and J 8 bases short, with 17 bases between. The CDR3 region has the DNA TGTGCCAGCACCCTCGGAGAGGACGGAGGCTACACCTTC. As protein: CASTLGEDGGYTF.

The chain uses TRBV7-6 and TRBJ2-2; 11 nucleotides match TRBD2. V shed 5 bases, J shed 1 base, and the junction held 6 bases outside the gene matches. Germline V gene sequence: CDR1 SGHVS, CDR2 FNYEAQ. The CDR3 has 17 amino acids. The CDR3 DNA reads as TGTGCCAGCAGCGGAACCGGGACTAGCGGGAACACCGGGGAGCTGTTTTTT. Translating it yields CASSGTGTSGNTGELFF.

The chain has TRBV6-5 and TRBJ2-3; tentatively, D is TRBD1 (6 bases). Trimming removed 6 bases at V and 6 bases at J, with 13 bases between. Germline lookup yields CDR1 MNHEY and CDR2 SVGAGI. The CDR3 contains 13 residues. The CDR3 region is CASRIPGADTQYF. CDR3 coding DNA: TGTGCCAGCAGAATCCCAGGGGCGGATACGCAGTATTTT.

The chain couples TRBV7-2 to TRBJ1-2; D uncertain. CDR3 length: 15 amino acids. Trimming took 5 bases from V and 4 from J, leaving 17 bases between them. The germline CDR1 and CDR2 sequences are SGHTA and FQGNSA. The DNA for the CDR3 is TGTGCCAGCAGCCCCGGACCTCACGAGATCTATGGCTACACCTTC. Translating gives CASSPGPHEIYGYTF.

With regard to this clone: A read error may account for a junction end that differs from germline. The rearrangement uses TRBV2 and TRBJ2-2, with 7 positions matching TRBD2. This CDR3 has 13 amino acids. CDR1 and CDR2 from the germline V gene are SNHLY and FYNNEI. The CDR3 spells CASGQCHRGGAVF. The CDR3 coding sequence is TGTGCCAGCGGCCAATGTCATCGCGGGGGAGCTGTTTTT.

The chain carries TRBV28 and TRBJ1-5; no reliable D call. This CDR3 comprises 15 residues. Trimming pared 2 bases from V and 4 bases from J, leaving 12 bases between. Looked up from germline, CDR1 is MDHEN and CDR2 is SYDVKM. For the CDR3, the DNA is TGTGCCAGCAGTTTAGGCTGGTCGGGGAATCAGCCCCAGCATTTT. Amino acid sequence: CASSLGWSGNQPQHF. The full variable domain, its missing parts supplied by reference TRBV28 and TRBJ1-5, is DVKVTQSSRYLVKRTGEKVFLECVQDMDHENMFWYRQDPGLGLRLIYFSYDVKMKEKGDIPEGYSVSREKKERFSLILESASTNQTSMYLCASSLGWSGNQPQHFGDGTRLSIL.

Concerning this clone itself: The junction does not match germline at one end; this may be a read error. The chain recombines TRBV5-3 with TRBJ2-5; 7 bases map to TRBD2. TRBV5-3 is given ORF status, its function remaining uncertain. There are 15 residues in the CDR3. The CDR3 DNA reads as TGTGCCAGCAGCTCTGCCTCATCCGGGGGGGAGACCCAGTACTTC. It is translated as CASSSASSGGETQYF.

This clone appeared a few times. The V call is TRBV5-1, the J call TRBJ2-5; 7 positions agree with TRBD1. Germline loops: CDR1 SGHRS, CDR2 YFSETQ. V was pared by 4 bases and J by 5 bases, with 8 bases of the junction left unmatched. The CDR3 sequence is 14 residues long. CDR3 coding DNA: TGCGCCAGCAGCGGGTACATCAGGGGGGAGACCCAGTACTTC. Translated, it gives CASSGYIRGETQYF.

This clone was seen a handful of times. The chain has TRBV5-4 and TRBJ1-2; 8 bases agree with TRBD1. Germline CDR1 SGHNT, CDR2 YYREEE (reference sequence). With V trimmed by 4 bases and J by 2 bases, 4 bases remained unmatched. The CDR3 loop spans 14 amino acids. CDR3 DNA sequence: TGTGCCAGCAGCCGGGACAGGTCCAACTATGGCTACACCTTC. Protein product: CASSRDRSNYGYTF.

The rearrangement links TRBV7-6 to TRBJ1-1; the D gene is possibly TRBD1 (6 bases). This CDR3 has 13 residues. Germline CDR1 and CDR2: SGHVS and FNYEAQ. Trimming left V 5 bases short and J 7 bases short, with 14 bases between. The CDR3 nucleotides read TGTGCCAGCAGCCGTAGACAGGCCAGTGAAGCTTTCTTT. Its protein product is CASSRRQASEAFF.

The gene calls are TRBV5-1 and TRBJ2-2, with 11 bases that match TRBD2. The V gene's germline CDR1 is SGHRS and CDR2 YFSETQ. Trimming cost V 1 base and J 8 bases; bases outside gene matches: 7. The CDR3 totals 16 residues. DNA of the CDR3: TGCGCCAGCAGCTTGTTAGCGGGAGGGTCAACGGGGGAGCTGTTTTTT. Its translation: CASSLLAGGSTGELFF.

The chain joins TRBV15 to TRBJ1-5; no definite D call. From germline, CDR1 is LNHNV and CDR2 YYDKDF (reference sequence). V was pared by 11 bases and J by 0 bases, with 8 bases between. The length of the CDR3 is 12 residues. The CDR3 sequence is CASAHSNQPQHF. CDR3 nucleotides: TGTGCCTCAGCGCATAGCAATCAGCCCCAGCATTTT.

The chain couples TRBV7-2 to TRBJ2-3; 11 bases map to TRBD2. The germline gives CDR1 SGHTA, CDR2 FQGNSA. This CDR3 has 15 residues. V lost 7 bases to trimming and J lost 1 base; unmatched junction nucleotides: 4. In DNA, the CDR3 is TGTGCCAGCATAGCGGGAGGGCCTGGCACAGATACGCAGTATTTT. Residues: CASIAGGPGTDTQYF.

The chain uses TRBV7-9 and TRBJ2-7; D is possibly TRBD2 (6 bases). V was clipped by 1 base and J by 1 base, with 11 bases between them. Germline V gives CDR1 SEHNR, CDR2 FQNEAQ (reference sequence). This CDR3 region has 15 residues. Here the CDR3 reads CASSLGAGRSYEQYF. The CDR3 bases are TGTGCCAGCAGCTTAGGTGCCGGGAGATCCTACGAGCAGTACTTC.

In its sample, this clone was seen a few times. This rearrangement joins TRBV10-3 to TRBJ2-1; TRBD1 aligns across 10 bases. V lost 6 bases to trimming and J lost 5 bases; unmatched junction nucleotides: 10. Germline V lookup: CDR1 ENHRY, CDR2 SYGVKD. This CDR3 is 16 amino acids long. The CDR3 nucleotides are TGTGCCATCAGCGGGCCGGGACAGGGGATAGACAATGAGCAGTTCTTC. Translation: CAISGPGQGIDNEQFF.

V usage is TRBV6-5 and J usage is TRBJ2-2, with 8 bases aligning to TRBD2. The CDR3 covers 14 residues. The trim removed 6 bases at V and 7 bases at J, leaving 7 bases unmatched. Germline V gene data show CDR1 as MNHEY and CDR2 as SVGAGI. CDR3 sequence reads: CASSPGLAGGELFF. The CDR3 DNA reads TGTGCCAGCAGCCCAGGACTAGCAGGCGGGGAGCTGTTTTTT.

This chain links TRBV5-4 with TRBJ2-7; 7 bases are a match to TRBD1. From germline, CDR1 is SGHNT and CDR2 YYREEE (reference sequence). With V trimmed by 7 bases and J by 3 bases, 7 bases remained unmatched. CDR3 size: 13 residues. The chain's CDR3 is CASARDRIYEQYF. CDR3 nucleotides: TGTGCCAGCGCCCGGGACAGAATCTACGAGCAGTACTTC.

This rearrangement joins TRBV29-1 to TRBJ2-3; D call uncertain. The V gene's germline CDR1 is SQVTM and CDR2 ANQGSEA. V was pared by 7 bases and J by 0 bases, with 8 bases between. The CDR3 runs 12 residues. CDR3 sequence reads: CSGETSTDTQYF. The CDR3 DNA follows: TGCAGCGGAGAGACTAGCACAGATACGCAGTATTTT.

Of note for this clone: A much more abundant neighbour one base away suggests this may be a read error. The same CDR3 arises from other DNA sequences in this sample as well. DNA for the CDR3: TGTGCCAGCAGACTCTCTGGGGCCAACGTCCTGACTTTC. This translates into CASRLSGANVLTF. This rearrangement joins TRBV28 to TRBJ2-6; D gene uncertain. Trimming shortened V by 6 bases and J by 0 bases, and 3 bases separated the two germline ends. Per germline, CDR1 MDHEN and CDR2 SYDVKM. The CDR3 sequence is 13 residues long.

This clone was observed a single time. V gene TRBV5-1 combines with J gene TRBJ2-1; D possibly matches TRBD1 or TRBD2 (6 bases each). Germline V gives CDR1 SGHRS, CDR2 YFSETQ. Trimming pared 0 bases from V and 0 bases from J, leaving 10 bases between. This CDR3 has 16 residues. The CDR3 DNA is TGCGCCAGCAGCTTGGAGGGGGACTTCTCCTACAATGAGCAGTTCTTC. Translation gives CASSLEGDFSYNEQFF.